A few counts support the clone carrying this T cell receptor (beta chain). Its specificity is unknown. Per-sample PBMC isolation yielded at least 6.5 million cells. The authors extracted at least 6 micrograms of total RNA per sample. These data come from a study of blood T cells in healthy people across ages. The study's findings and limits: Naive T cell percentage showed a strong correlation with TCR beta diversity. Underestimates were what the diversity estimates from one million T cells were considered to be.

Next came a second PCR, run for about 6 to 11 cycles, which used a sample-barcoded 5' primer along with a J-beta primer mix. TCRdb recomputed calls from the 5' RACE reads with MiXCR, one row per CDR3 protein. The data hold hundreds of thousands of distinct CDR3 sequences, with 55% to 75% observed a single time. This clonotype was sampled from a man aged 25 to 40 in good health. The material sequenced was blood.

In DNA, the CDR3 is TGTGCCACAACGGGGGGAGGATCCTACAATGAGCAGTTCTTC. It codes for CATTGGGSYNEQFF. This chain links TRBV3-1 with TRBJ2-1; TRBD2 agrees at 7 bases. Germline lookup yields CDR1 LGHDT and CDR2 YNNKEL (reference sequence). Unmatched junction bases numbered 7, after V lost 10 bases and J lost 1 base. The CDR3 runs 14 residues.